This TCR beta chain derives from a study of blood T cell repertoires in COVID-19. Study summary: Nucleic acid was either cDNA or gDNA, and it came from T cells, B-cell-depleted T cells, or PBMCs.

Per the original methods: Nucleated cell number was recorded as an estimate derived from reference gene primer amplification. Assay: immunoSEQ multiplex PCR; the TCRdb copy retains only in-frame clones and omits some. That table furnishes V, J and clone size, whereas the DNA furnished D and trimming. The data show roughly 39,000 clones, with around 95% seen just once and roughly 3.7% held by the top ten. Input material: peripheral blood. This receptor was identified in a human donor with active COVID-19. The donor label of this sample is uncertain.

The CDR3 nucleotides read TGTGCCAGTAGTCGCGAGAGTCGACAGGACTATGGCTACACCTTC. This encodes CASSRESRQDYGYTF. This chain connects TRBV19 to TRBJ1-2; weak D call: TRBD1 (6 bases). Germline V gene data show CDR1 as LNHDA and CDR2 as SQIVND (reference sequence). Trimming took off 5 bases at V and 3 bases at J, with 16 bases between the two ends. The CDR3 totals 15 residues.